Listed below are T cell receptor beta chains from one sample, sequenced in a study of cytomegalovirus exposure and HLA in healthy donors. Profiled with immunoSEQ multiplex PCR; TCRdb holds only in-frame clones, not every one. The data show 250,000 or so clones, roughly 84% seen once. Sequencing was performed on PBMCs. Receptor source: a human donor in good health. CDR3s include the opening cysteine and the closing phenylalanine or tryptophan. D genes are given only for firm matches. Rows give clone size only sometimes, using once, few, many, or a class for an expanded clone.

d_gene | j_gene | v_gene | abundance | CDR3aa | CDR3nt
TRBD1 | TRBJ1-1 | TRBV29-1 | once | CSVSTGTVAGTEAFF | TGCAGCGTCTCTACCGGGACAGTCGCCGGCACTGAAGCTTTCTTT
NA | TRBJ2-1 | TRBV2 | NA | CASEGGARYNEQFF | TGTGCCAGCGAAGGGGGGGCGCGTTACAATGAGCAGTTCTTC
NA | TRBJ1-6 | TRBV10-1 | NA | CASSSNSPLHF | TGCGCCAGCAGTAGCAATTCACCCCTCCACTTT
TRBD2 | TRBJ2-1 | TRBV7-3 | NA | CASSRTTSGYNEQFF | TGTGCCAGCAGCCGAACGACTAGCGGTTACAATGAGCAGTTCTTC
TRBD2 | TRBJ2-3 | TRBV14 | NA | CASSRRTSGTDYTDTQYF | TGTGCCAGCAGCCGGAGGACTAGCGGGACCGATTACACAGATACGCAGTATTTT
TRBD1 | TRBJ1-3 | TRBV5-1 | NA | CASSPGQSGNTIYF | TGCGCCAGCAGCCCGGGACAGTCAGGAAACACCATATATTTT
NA | TRBJ2-4 | TRBV7-9 | NA | CASSPPVGMGQYF | TGTGCCAGCAGTCCCCCCGTTGGAATGGGCCAGTACTTC
NA | TRBJ2-1 | TRBV29-1 | NA | CSGDLARNEQFF | TGCAGCGGGGATCTAGCGCGCAATGAGCAGTTCTTC
TRBD1 | TRBJ2-3 | TRBV29-1 | NA | CSVTTTGASTDTQYF | TGCAGCGTAACTACGACAGGGGCTAGCACAGATACGCAGTATTTT
TRBD2 | TRBJ2-1 | TRBV2 | NA | CASIPGTSGRGVYNEQFF | TGTGCCAGCATTCCCGGGACTAGCGGGAGAGGCGTCTACAATGAGCAGTTCTTC
NA | TRBJ1-1 | TRBV7-3 | NA | CASSREPGNTEAFF | TGTGCCAGCAGCCGAGAACCGGGGAACACTGAAGCTTTCTTT
NA | TRBJ2-7 | TRBV5-1 | NA | CASSLGGGRSSYEQYF | TGCGCCAGCAGCTTGGGGGGGGGCAGGAGCTCCTACGAGCAGTACTTC
TRBD1 | TRBJ1-1 | TRBV19 | NA | CASSPAGQGGAEAFF | TGTGCCAGTAGTCCGGCGGGACAGGGAGGAGCTGAAGCTTTCTTT
NA | TRBJ2-3 | TRBV18 | NA | CASSPTRGADTQYF | TGTGCCAGCTCACCGACGCGAGGCGCAGATACGCAGTATTTT
NA | TRBJ2-1 | TRBV11-1 | NA | CASSPALSSYNEQFF | TGTGCCAGCAGCCCTGCCCTCAGCTCCTACAATGAGCAGTTCTTC
NA | TRBJ2-2 | TRBV5-1 | NA | CATRVLDTGELFF | TGCGCCACCCGGGTTTTGGACACCGGGGAGCTGTTTTTT
TRBD2 | TRBJ2-7 | TRBV27 | NA | CASGTLAGNSYEQYF | TGTGCCAGCGGTACTCTAGCGGGGAACTCCTACGAGCAGTACTTC
NA | TRBJ1-4 | TRBV19 | NA | CASARMLGPNEKLFF | TGTGCCAGCGCCAGAATGCTGGGGCCTAATGAAAAACTGTTTTTT
NA | TRBJ2-7 | TRBV9 | NA | CASSTRREQYF | TGTGCCAGCAGCACCCGGAGAGAGCAGTACTTC
NA | TRBJ2-3 | TRBV19 | NA | CASSFSTGTSTDTQYF | TGTGCCAGTAGCTTCTCGACAGGGACTAGCACAGATACGCAGTATTTT
TRBD2 | TRBJ2-3 | TRBV7-7 | NA | CASSQNLASGASTDTQYF | TGTGCTAGCAGCCAAAATCTAGCTAGCGGAGCTAGCACAGATACGCAGTATTTT
NA | TRBJ1-2 | TRBV15 | NA | CATSRDSAGRSGYTF | TGTGCCACCAGCAGAGATTCGGCAGGGAGGAGTGGCTACACCTTC
TRBD1 | TRBJ2-5 | TRBV28 | NA | CASLTGGYSGETQYF | TGTGCCAGCCTGACAGGGGGCTACTCGGGAGAGACCCAGTACTTC
NA | TRBJ1-1 | TRBV5-1 | NA | CASSFQGADTEAFF | TGCGCCAGCAGCTTTCAGGGCGCGGACACTGAAGCTTTCTTT
TRBD2 | TRBJ2-7 | TRBV14 | NA | CASSQGTSGSTPYEQYF | TGTGCCAGCAGCCAGGGGACTAGCGGGAGTACACCCTACGAGCAGTACTTC
TRBD2 | TRBJ2-7 | TRBV7-9 | NA | CASSLGGGPYEQYF | TGTGCCAGCAGCTTGGGCGGGGGTCCCTACGAGCAGTACTTC
NA | TRBJ1-1 | TRBV2 | NA | CASSEETKTEAFF | TGTGCCAGCAGTGAAGAGACTAAGACCGAAGCTTTCTTT
NA | TRBJ2-1 | TRBV7-9 | NA | CASTSPGVNEQFF | TGTGCCAGCACCTCGCCGGGTGTGAATGAGCAGTTCTTC
NA | TRBJ1-1 | TRBV7-9 | NA | CASSSTGLMNTEAFF | TGTGCCAGCAGCTCCACCGGACTGATGAACACTGAAGCTTTCTTT
TRBD2 | TRBJ2-7 | TRBV5-1 | NA | CASSLVAGETYEQYF | TGCGCCAGCAGCTTGGTGGCGGGAGAGACCTACGAGCAGTACTTC
TRBD2 | TRBJ2-7 | TRBV6-1 | NA | CASRPGLSSYEQYF | TGTGCCAGCAGGCCGGGACTATCCTCCTACGAGCAGTACTTC
TRBD1 | TRBJ1-2 | TRBV7-8 | NA | CASSWGQAGAYGYTF | TGTGCCAGCAGCTGGGGACAGGCCGGGGCCTATGGCTACACCTTC
NA | TRBJ2-7 | TRBV19 | NA | CATGEGAASYEQYF | TGTGCCACCGGAGAGGGCGCCGCCTCCTACGAGCAGTACTTC
TRBD2 | TRBJ2-1 | TRBV5-4 | NA | CASSLGLAGYNEQFF | TGTGCCAGCAGCTTGGGACTAGCGGGTTACAATGAGCAGTTCTTC
TRBD1 | TRBJ2-1 | TRBV10-1 | NA | CASSETGQGSDNEQFF | TGCGCCAGCAGCGAAACAGGACAGGGCTCGGACAATGAGCAGTTCTTC
NA | TRBJ2-5 | TRBV6-5 | once | CASRKGDSQETQYF | TGTGCCAGCAGAAAAGGGGATTCCCAAGAGACCCAGTACTTC
NA | TRBJ2-7 | TRBV5-1 | NA | CASRPDLGVSEQYF | TGCGCCAGCAGACCCGATTTAGGGGTCTCCGAGCAGTACTTC
TRBD1 | TRBJ1-5 | TRBV7-9 | NA | CASSLARQGTRGNQPQHF | TGTGCCAGCAGCTTAGCGCGACAGGGGACAAGAGGCAATCAGCCCCAGCATTTT
NA | TRBJ1-1 | TRBV2 | NA | CASSPGGWTEAFF | TGTGCCAGCAGCCCGGGGGGCTGGACTGAAGCTTTCTTT